The sequence of this TCR beta chain was determined in a study of CD8 T cells in ankylosing spondylitis. With 5 bases clipped from V and 6 bases from J, the junction kept 19 bases outside the gene matches. From germline, CDR1 is DFQATT and CDR2 SNEGSKA (reference sequence). The CDR3 is 19 residues long. A quantitative 5'-RACE method, one with molecular barcodes, was used to make TCR beta libraries. MiXCR was run by TCRdb on the 5' RACE reads, yielding one entry per CDR3 protein. The table includes some 240,000 distinct CDR3 sequences, 18% detected once. Study-wide results and limits: According to the report, clones linked to the disease were significantly enriched in matched synovial fluid samples taken from ankylosing spondylitis patients. Several of the motif variants were reported before in synovial fluid and blood from reactive arthritis. About 8 highly homologous variants made up a TCR beta motif, and this motif appeared characteristic of ankylosing spondylitis blood.

As regards this clonotype: The antigen remains unidentified.

The chain couples TRBV20-1 to TRBJ2-1; 13 bases match TRBD2. The material sequenced was blood, either unsorted or a sorted T cell fraction (not recorded which). The clonotype comes from a male donor with ankylosing spondylitis or in good health (not recorded which). The CDR3 DNA is TGCAGTGCTCCGGACAGGGGGTGGACTAGCGGGAGCGGTTTCAATGAGCAGTTCTTC. Translating it yields CSAPDRGWTSGSGFNEQFF.